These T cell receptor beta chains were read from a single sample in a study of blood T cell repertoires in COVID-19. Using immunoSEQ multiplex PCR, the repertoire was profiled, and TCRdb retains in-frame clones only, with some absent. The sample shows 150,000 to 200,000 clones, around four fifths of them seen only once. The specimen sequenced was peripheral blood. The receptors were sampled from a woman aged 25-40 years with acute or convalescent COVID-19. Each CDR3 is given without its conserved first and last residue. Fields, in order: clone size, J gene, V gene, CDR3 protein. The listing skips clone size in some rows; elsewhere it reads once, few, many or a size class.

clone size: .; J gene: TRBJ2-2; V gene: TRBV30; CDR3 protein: AWSRRAPGELF
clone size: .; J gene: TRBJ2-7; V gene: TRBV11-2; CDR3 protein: ASSAPGLVDEQY
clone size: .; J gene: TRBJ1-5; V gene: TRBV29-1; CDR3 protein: SVVTGTNQPQH
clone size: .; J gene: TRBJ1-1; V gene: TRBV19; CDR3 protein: ASTPQVYTEAF
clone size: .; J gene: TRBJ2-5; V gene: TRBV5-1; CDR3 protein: ASSFNRGPLQETQY
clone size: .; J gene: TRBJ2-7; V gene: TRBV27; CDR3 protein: ASSQQGREQY
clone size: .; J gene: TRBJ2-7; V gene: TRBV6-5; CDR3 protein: ASSYVGEQY
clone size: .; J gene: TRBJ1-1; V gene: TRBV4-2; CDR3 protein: ASSQEGGNTEAF
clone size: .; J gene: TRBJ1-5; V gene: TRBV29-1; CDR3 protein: SVGAGDQPQH
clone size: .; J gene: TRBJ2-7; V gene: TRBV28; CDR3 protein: ASRNPGLAGGTYEQY
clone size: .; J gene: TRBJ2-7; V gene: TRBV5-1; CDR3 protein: ASSGGGVRTLYEQY
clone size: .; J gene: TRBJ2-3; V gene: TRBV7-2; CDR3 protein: ASSKEGLSTDTQY
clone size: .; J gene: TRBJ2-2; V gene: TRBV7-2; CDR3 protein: ASSFRGQITGELF
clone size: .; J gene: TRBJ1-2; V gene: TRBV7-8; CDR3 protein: ASSLGLGQFGYT
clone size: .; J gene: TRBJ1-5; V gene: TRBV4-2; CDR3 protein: ASSQDMGRPQH
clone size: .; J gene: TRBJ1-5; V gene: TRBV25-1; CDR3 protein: ASSPFTGGTSNQPQH
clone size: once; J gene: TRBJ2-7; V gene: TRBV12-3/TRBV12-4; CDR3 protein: ASRKRDSYEQY
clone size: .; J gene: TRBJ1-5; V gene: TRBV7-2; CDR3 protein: ASSAEGTVNQPQH
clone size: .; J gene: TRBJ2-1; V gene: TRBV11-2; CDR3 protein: ASSLVVSGYNEQF
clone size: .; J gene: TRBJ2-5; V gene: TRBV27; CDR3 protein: ASSLLAGNQETQY
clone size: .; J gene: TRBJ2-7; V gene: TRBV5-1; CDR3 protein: ASSPTTAGALSEQY
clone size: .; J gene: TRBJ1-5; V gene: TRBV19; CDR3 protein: ASRVGQDIKPQH
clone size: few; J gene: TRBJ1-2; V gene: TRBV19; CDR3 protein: ASRRTSSYGYT
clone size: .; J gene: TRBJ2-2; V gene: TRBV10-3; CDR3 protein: AISGGEGAANTGELF
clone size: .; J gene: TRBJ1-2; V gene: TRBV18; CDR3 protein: ASSPKAGDGYT
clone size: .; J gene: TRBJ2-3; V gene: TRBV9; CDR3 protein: ASSVGGSGGPTDTQY
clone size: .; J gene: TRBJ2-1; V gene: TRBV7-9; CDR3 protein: ASSFQGRSTEQF
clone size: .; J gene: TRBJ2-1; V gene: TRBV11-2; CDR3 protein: ASTQDWRGNEQF
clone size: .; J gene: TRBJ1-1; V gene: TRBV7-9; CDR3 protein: ASSLARNTEAF
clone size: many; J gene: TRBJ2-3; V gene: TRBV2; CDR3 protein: ASRERVTDTQY
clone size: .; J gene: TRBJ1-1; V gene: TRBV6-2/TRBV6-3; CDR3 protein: ASSYSPGRTEAF
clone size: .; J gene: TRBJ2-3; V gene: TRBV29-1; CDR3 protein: SVEGQPRSSTDTQY
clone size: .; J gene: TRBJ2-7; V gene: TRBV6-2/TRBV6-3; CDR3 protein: ASSWGVSNEQY
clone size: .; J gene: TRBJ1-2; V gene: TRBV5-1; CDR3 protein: ASSLGGGGYGYT
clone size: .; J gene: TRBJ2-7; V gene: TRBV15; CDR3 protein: ATSPGGLPYEQY
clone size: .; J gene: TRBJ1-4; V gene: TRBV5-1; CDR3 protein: ASSLQGPGEKLF
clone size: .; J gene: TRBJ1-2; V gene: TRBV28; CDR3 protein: ASLTGDNYGYT
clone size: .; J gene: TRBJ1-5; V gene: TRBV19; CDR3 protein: ASSKTHRTGYLNQPQH
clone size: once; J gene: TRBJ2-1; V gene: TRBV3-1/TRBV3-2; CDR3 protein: ASSQGDNNEQF
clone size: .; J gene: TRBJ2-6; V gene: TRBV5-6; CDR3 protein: ASSPPQASGANVLT
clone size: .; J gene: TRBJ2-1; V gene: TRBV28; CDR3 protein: ASSLSQRNEQF
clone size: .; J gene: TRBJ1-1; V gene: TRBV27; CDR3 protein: ASIPRQGHTEAF